These 24 T cell receptor beta chains were sequenced from one sample in a study of beta chain features in type 1 diabetes. Expressed TCRB transcripts got sequenced, as all isolated RNA was reverse transcribed. Clones were read by immunoSEQ multiplex PCR, and TCRdb kept only the in-frame ones, dropping some. The top ten hold roughly 0.11% of the sample, which has about 650,000 clones, around 12% seen once. Findings of the study overall: Across all four CD4+ subsets, people with type 1 diabetes showed modestly shorter TCRB CDR3s.

Antigens for these TCRs are unknown. Sequencing was carried out using naive CD4+ T cells from blood. The receptor set was obtained from a man in his thirties or forties with type 1 diabetes.

This clone was observed a few times. The chain couples TRBV4-3 to TRBJ2-1; D is tentatively TRBD1 or TRBD2 (5 bases each). V shed 3 bases and J shed 1 base, with 13 bases lying between them. Germline V gene sequence: CDR1 LGHNA, CDR2 YSLEER. The CDR3 loop spans 16 amino acids. CDR3 nucleotides: TGCGCCAGCAGCCAGTTCGGGACCGAGTCCTACAATGAGCAGTTCTTC. It yields the protein CASSQFGTESYNEQFF.

J is TRBJ2-7 and V is TRBV2; possibly TRBD2 for D (5 bases). V was shortened by 7 bases and J by 0 bases, with 13 bases between the two germline ends. CDR1 and CDR2 (germline): SNHLY, FYNNEI. The CDR3 is made up of 14 amino acids. CDR3 amino acids: CASTARGHSYEQYF. The CDR3 coding sequence is TGTGCCAGCACCGCGCGAGGGCACTCCTACGAGCAGTACTTC. Looking up the rest from reference TRBV2 and TRBJ2-7 gives the full variable domain: EPEVTQTPSHQVTQMGQEVILRCVPISNHLYFYWYRQILGQKVEFLVSFYNNEISEKSEIFDDQFSVERPDGSNFTLKIRSTKLEDSAMYFCASTARGHSYEQYFGPGTRLTVT.

CDR3 DNA sequence: TGCGCCAGCAGCAACGCATTAACAGATACGCAGTATTTT. This sequence encodes CASSNALTDTQYF. The gene calls are TRBV5-1 and TRBJ2-3; the D is unclear. V lost 4 bases and J lost 3, with 9 bases in between. The CDR3 has 13 residues. CDR1 is SGHRS, CDR2 YFSETQ, per germline.

This clone was observed a few times. The CDR3 region is CASSFGDRGGEQFF. CDR3 bases: TGCGCCAGCAGCTTTGGGGACAGGGGAGGTGAGCAGTTCTTC. The V call is TRBV5-1, the J call TRBJ2-1, with 10 bases that match TRBD1. Germline CDR1 and CDR2: SGHRS and YFSETQ. J gave up 9 bases and V 2 bases, and 5 bases lay outside the gene matches. The CDR3 contains 14 residues. The entire variable domain, with the rest obtained from reference TRBV5-1 and TRBJ2-1, is as follows: KAGVTQTPRYLIKTRGQQVTLSCSPISGHRSVSWYQQTPGQGLQFLFEYFSETQRNKGNFPGRFSGRQFSNSRSEMNVSTLELGDSALYLCASSFGDRGGEQFFGPGTRLTVL.

A few counts support this clone. The chain recombines TRBV18 with TRBJ2-2; D is possibly TRBD1 (5 bases). CDR1 and CDR2 (germline): KGHSH, LQKENI. The CDR3 consists of 17 residues. The ends were cut back, 2 bases at V and 2 bases at J, with 15 bases in the middle. CDR3 DNA: TGTGCCAGCTCACCATTCGCATCGCAGGGCAACACCGGGGAGCTGTTTTTT. Its translation is CASSPFASQGNTGELFF.

This clone was counted between two and nine times. This chain links TRBV30 with TRBJ1-4; D is uncertain. The CDR3 is made up of 13 amino acids. V was trimmed by 1 base and J by 6 bases, leaving 9 bases between them. Germline-derived CDR1 and CDR2 are GTSNPN and SVGIG (reference sequence). CDR3 amino acids: CAWSGSEYEKLFF. CDR3 coding DNA: TGTGCCTGGAGTGGTTCGGAGTATGAAAAACTGTTTTTT.

This chain connects TRBV28 to TRBJ2-3; tentatively, D is TRBD2 (6 bases). The CDR3 consists of 17 residues. Germline V gene sequence: CDR1 MDHEN, CDR2 SYDVKM. V dropped 4 bases and J dropped 2 bases, with 19 bases sitting between them. CDR3 nucleotide sequence: TGTGCCAGCAGTTCCGCTGGGCCGGGGGACCCCACAGATACGCAGTATTTT. Residues: CASSSAGPGDPTDTQYF.

The chain uses TRBV6-5 and TRBJ2-3; D is undetermined. The CDR3 covers 14 residues. V was clipped by 7 bases and J by 6 bases, with 17 bases between them. Germline V gene data show CDR1 as MNHEY and CDR2 as SVGAGI. Written as DNA, the CDR3 is TGTGCCAGCACCACGATAGGCAATATGGATACGCAGTATTTT. Its translation: CASTTIGNMDTQYF.

The CDR3 here is CASSADRPSGNTIYF. The CDR3 region has the DNA TGTGCCAGCAGTGCGGACAGGCCCTCTGGAAACACCATATATTTT. The chain recombines TRBV2 with TRBJ1-3; 7 positions match TRBD1. The CDR3 extends over 15 amino acids. The junction had 3 bases not matched to a gene; V was cut back by 4 bases and J by 0 bases. Per germline, CDR1 SNHLY and CDR2 FYNNEI. The whole variable domain, filled in from reference TRBV2 and TRBJ1-3, reads EPEVTQTPSHQVTQMGQEVILRCVPISNHLYFYWYRQILGQKVEFLVSFYNNEISEKSEIFDDQFSVERPDGSNFTLKIRSTKLEDSAMYFCASSADRPSGNTIYFGEGSWLTVV.

This clone was picked up a small number of times. The J gene is TRBJ2-1, the V gene TRBV27; 8 nucleotides line up with TRBD1. This CDR3 contains 16 residues. Germline lookup yields CDR1 MNHEY and CDR2 SMNVEV (reference sequence). Losses at the gene ends were 7 bases for V and 4 bases for J; bases not matched to a gene: 12. The CDR3 nucleotides are TGTGCCAGCAATATTTTATCAGGGGGCTCTTACAATGAGCAGTTCTTC. This encodes CASNILSGGSYNEQFF.

About this clone itself: Other DNA sequences in this specimen translate into the identical CDR3. V is TRBV18 and J is TRBJ1-2; 9 nucleotides line up with TRBD1. CDR3 size: 14 residues. The V gene's germline CDR1 is KGHSH and CDR2 LQKENI. V gave up 6 bases and J gave up 5 bases; unmatched junction bases: 7. CDR3 region: CASSPTGTGYGYTF. The CDR3 region has the DNA TGTGCCAGCTCCCCAACCGGGACAGGGTATGGCTACACCTTC. Full variable domain (rest looked up from reference TRBV18 and TRBJ1-2): NAGVMQNPRHLVRRRGQEARLRCSPMKGHSHVYWYRQLPEEGLKFMVYLQKENIIDESGMPKERFSAEFPKEGPSILRIQQVVRGDSAAYFCASSPTGTGYGYTFGSGTRLTVV.

V usage is TRBV7-8 and J usage is TRBJ2-7; 8 bases align to TRBD2. CDR3 size: 16 residues. The J segment lost 0 bases and the V segment lost 5 bases, leaving 9 bases of the junction unmatched. CDR1 and CDR2 (germline): SGHVS, FQNEAQ. CDR3 bases: TGTGCCAGCAGCCCGCGGTCGGGGGGGAGCTCCTACGAGCAGTACTTC. Amino acid sequence: CASSPRSGGSSYEQYF. Together with reference TRBV7-8 and TRBJ2-7, the CDR3 gives the full variable domain: GAGVSQSPRYKVAKRGQDVALRCDPISGHVSLFWYQQALGQGPEFLTYFQNEAQLDKSGLPSDRFFAERPEGSVSTLKIQRTQQEDSAVYLCASSPRSGGSSYEQYFGPGTRLTVT.

The table lists this clone with a few counts. The chain carries TRBV11-2 and TRBJ2-7, with 9 bases aligning to TRBD1. With 7 bases clipped from V and 7 bases from J, the junction kept 11 bases outside the gene matches. This CDR3 has 14 residues. Germline CDR1 is SGHAT and CDR2 is FQNNGV. The CDR3 region has the DNA TGTGCCAGCACCGCGGGACAGGGAGGCGGTGAGCAGTACTTC. Its translation is CASTAGQGGGEQYF. The full variable domain, its missing parts supplied by reference TRBV11-2 and TRBJ2-7, is EAGVAQSPRYKIIEKRQSVAFWCNPISGHATLYWYQQILGQGPKLLIQFQNNGVVDDSQLPKDRFSAERLKGVDSTLKIQPAKLEDSAVYLCASTAGQGGGEQYFGPGTRLTVT.

This clone was seen more than once but under ten times. V gene TRBV7-3 combines with J gene TRBJ2-7; weak D call: TRBD2 (6 bases). In germline, CDR1 is SGHTA, CDR2 FQGTGA. This CDR3 contains 14 residues. V lost 5 bases and J lost 0, with 11 bases in between. This CDR3 reads CASSPGVLSYEQYF. The CDR3 DNA follows: TGTGCCAGCAGCCCGGGGGTTCTCTCCTACGAGCAGTACTTC.

This clone was counted a single time. The CDR3 sequence is CASSGNLARSTEAFF. The CDR3 region has the DNA TGTGCCAGCAGCGGAAACCTGGCTCGTAGCACTGAAGCTTTCTTT. V and J are TRBV7-2 and TRBJ1-1, with D uncertain. Germline assignment: CDR1 SGHTA and CDR2 FQGNSA. Trimming shortened V by 5 bases and J by 4 bases, and 17 bases separated the two germline ends. The CDR3 spans 15 residues.

This clone was counted only a few times. The chain joins TRBV28 to TRBJ2-7, with 12 bases lining up with TRBD1. The length of the CDR3 is 16 residues. The V gene's germline CDR1 is MDHEN and CDR2 SYDVKM. V was clipped by 2 bases and J by 3 bases; unmatched bases: 5. This CDR3 is CASSLPGQGAGYEQYF. In nucleotides, the CDR3 is TGTGCCAGCAGTTTACCGGGACAGGGGGCCGGCTACGAGCAGTACTTC.

CDR3 sequence reads: CASRAGYLPTDTQYF. The CDR3 nucleotides are TGTGCCAGCAGAGCGGGGTACTTACCCACAGATACGCAGTATTTT. The V gene is TRBV6-5, the J gene TRBJ2-3; 7 nucleotides match TRBD2. The CDR3 is 15 amino acids. V trimming: 6 bases; J trimming: 2 bases; junction bases outside the gene matches: 8. In germline, CDR1 is MNHEY, CDR2 SVGAGI.

This clone was seen more than once but under ten times. V usage is TRBV7-9 and J usage is TRBJ1-6; 7 nucleotides line up with TRBD1. With 5 bases clipped from V and 3 bases from J, the junction kept 7 bases outside the gene matches. This CDR3 comprises 16 residues. Germline V gene data show CDR1 as SEHNR and CDR2 as FQNEAQ (reference sequence). This CDR3 reads CASSLSGQIYNSPLHF. CDR3 DNA sequence: TGTGCCAGCAGCCTTTCGGGACAGATCTATAATTCACCCCTCCACTTT.

The chain couples TRBV5-4 to TRBJ1-6; no clear D gene. CDR3 length: 13 amino acids. V lost 3 bases and J 8 bases, leaving 9 bases between the germline ends. Per the germline V gene, CDR1 is SGHNT and CDR2 is YYREEE (reference sequence). This CDR3 is CASSSEEYSPLHF. The CDR3 DNA follows: TGTGCCAGCAGCTCGGAGGAGTATTCACCCCTCCACTTT. Variable domain in full (rest from reference TRBV5-4 and TRBJ1-6): ETGVTQSPTHLIKTRGQQVTLRCSSQSGHNTVSWYQQALGQGPQFIFQYYREEENGRGNFPPRFSGLQFPNYSSELNVNALELDDSALYLCASSSEEYSPLHFGNGTRLTVT.

The chain recombines TRBV7-6 with TRBJ1-6, with no clear D. Germline V gives CDR1 SGHVS, CDR2 FNYEAQ. Between the trimmed V and J ends, which lost 3 bases and 6 bases, there was a span of 18 bases. This CDR3 is 17 amino acids long. Here the CDR3 DNA reads TGTGCCAGCAGCTTCTCGGCGCAGAGGTTGTCTAATTCACCCCTCCACTTT. It translates to CASSFSAQRLSNSPLHF.

The CDR3 DNA follows: TGTGCCAGCGTACAGGAGGCGGCCTATAATTCACCCCTCCACTTT. This sequence encodes CASVQEAAYNSPLHF. The chain couples TRBV2 to TRBJ1-6; maybe TRBD1 (5 bases). Trimming removed 8 bases at V and 2 bases at J, with 13 bases between. The CDR3 is 15 residues long. Germline CDR1 SNHLY, CDR2 FYNNEI. Full variable domain (rest looked up from reference TRBV2 and TRBJ1-6): EPEVTQTPSHQVTQMGQEVILRCVPISNHLYFYWYRQILGQKVEFLVSFYNNEISEKSEIFDDQFSVERPDGSNFTLKIRSTKLEDSAMYFCASVQEAAYNSPLHFGNGTRLTVT.

This clone was seen a handful of times. This chain joins TRBV9 and TRBJ1-2; TRBD1 might be the D (5 bases). Per the germline V gene, CDR1 is SGDLS and CDR2 is YYNGEE. V lost 2 bases, J lost 3 bases, and 23 bases lay in between. CDR3 length equals 18 residues. CDR3 protein: CASSVPGSGAPRDYGYTF. The CDR3 DNA follows: TGTGCCAGCAGCGTCCCCGGCAGTGGGGCCCCTCGGGACTATGGCTACACCTTC.

This chain links TRBV6-1 with TRBJ2-7; 8 bases map to TRBD2. The V segment lost 8 bases and the J segment 5 bases; nucleotides outside the gene matches: 11. CDR1 is MNHNS, CDR2 SASEGT, per germline. The CDR3 has 14 residues. CDR3 nucleotide sequence: TGTGCCAGCGTACTTGCGGGGGGCTTGGACGAGCAGTACTTC. It translates to CASVLAGGLDEQYF.

V gene TRBV7-9 combines with J gene TRBJ2-7; 7 bases fit TRBD2. Germline-derived CDR1 and CDR2 are SEHNR and FQNEAQ (reference sequence). V lost 1 base to trimming and J lost 2 bases; unmatched junction nucleotides: 11. CDR3 size: 17 residues. CDR3 nucleotides: TGTGCCAGCAGCTTAGGAACTAGCGTTGGTATAACCTACGAGCAGTACTTC. This translates into CASSLGTSVGITYEQYF.